The 10 T cell receptor beta chains below come from one sample, sequenced in a study of shared clonotypes between healthy human individuals. Profiled with immunoSEQ multiplex PCR; TCRdb holds only in-frame clones, not every one. The table has around 510,000 clones, around three quarters seen once. Sequenced: PBMCs. The receptors derive from a woman in her 40s in good health. Some clones in this sample may be carry-over from other donors' samples.

The V gene is TRBV5-5, the J gene TRBJ1-5; D is ambiguous. CDR3 length: 15 amino acids. The germline CDR1 and CDR2 sequences are SGHKS and YYEKEE (reference sequence). Trimming stripped 2 bases from V and 1 base from J, with 10 bases between. The CDR3 DNA follows: TGTGCCAGCAGCTTAGAAGGGTGGAGCAATCAGCCCCAGCATTTT. This sequence encodes CASSLEGWSNQPQHF.

The V and J genes are TRBV28 and TRBJ1-4; D is perhaps TRBD1 (5 bases). The CDR3 spans 14 residues. Germline V gene data show CDR1 as MDHEN and CDR2 as SYDVKM. Trimming removed 6 bases from V and 8 bases from J, with 16 bases in between. The CDR3: CASRVQGPLEKLFF. The DNA for the CDR3 is TGTGCCAGCAGAGTCCAGGGTCCCCTCGAAAAACTGTTTTTT. Full variable domain (rest looked up from reference TRBV28 and TRBJ1-4): DVKVTQSSRYLVKRTGEKVFLECVQDMDHENMFWYRQDPGLGLRLIYFSYDVKMKEKGDIPEGYSVSREKKERFSLILESASTNQTSMYLCASRVQGPLEKLFFGSGTQLSVL.

This clone has only a few counts. The chain is built from TRBV5-1 and TRBJ2-2; D not certain. Trimming shortened V by 2 bases and J by 2 bases, and 1 base separated the two germline ends. The CDR3 extends over 12 amino acids. Per germline, CDR1 SGHRS and CDR2 YFSETQ. The CDR3: CASSFNTGELFF. The CDR3 nucleotides are TGCGCCAGCAGCTTTAACACCGGGGAGCTGTTTTTT.

The chain combines TRBV7-3 with TRBJ2-3; 8 nucleotides line up with TRBD2. J was trimmed by 3 bases and V by 1 base; bases with no gene match: 6. This CDR3 spans 16 amino acids. The germline V gene has CDR1 SGHTA and CDR2 FQGTGA. CDR3 in DNA: TGTGCCAGCAGCTTAAGGGCGGGAGGAGGGACAGATACGCAGTATTTT. Protein product: CASSLRAGGGTDTQYF.

The chain carries TRBV30 and TRBJ2-7; the D call may be TRBD1 or TRBD2 (5 bases each). Looked up from germline, CDR1 is GTSNPN and CDR2 is SVGIG (reference sequence). The CDR3 is 12 residues long. The V gene lost 7 bases and the J gene lost 0 bases, with 10 bases spanning the gap. The CDR3 DNA is TGTGCCTACGGGGCCCGCTCCTACGAGCAGTACTTC. Protein product: CAYGARSYEQYF.

The chain recombines TRBV15 with TRBJ2-5; D uncertain. Trimming took 1 base from V and 3 from J, leaving 9 bases between them. CDR3 size: 14 residues. CDR1 and CDR2 (germline): LNHNV, YYDKDF (reference sequence). The CDR3 coding sequence is TGTGCCACCAGCAGAGCAGACTTAAAAGAGACCCAGTACTTC. Translated: CATSRADLKETQYF.

This chain uses TRBV30 with TRBJ1-1, with TRBD1 as a possible D gene (5 bases). The CDR3 runs 13 residues. Trimming pared 2 bases from V and 0 bases from J, leaving 7 bases between. From germline, CDR1 is GTSNPN and CDR2 SVGIG (reference sequence). The CDR3 coding sequence is TGTGCCTGGAGTTCAGGGATGAACACTGAAGCTTTCTTT. It is translated as CAWSSGMNTEAFF.

Concerning this clone itself: A far bigger clonotype differs at one base, so this is likely a read error. The same CDR3 is also encoded by other DNA sequences in this sample. J is TRBJ2-3 and V is TRBV25-1; D may be TRBD1 (5 bases). Germline loops: CDR1 MGHDK, CDR2 SYGVNS. There are 16 residues in the CDR3. DNA for the CDR3: TGTGCCAGCAGTGAATATGGCAGGGTAGGCACAGATACCCAGTATTTT. It translates to CASSEYGRVGTDTQYF.

The chain has TRBV10-2 and TRBJ2-1, with 10 bases that match TRBD2. This CDR3 contains 14 residues. Germline trimming cut 5 bases from V and 6 bases from J; bases unmatched to any gene: 4. CDR1 and CDR2 (germline): WSHSY, SAAADI. Written as DNA, the CDR3 is TGCGCCAGCAGTCCTAGCGGGAGAGGCAATGAGCAGTTCTTC. It encodes CASSPSGRGNEQFF.

This chain uses TRBV6-6 with TRBJ1-1; D unclear. The germline V gene has CDR1 MNHNY and CDR2 SVGAGI (reference sequence). CDR3 length: 13 residues. Trimming took 6 bases from V and 0 from J, leaving 8 bases between them. CDR3 sequence: CASRLQMNTEAFF. For the CDR3, the DNA is TGTGCCAGCAGGCTCCAAATGAACACTGAAGCTTTCTTT.